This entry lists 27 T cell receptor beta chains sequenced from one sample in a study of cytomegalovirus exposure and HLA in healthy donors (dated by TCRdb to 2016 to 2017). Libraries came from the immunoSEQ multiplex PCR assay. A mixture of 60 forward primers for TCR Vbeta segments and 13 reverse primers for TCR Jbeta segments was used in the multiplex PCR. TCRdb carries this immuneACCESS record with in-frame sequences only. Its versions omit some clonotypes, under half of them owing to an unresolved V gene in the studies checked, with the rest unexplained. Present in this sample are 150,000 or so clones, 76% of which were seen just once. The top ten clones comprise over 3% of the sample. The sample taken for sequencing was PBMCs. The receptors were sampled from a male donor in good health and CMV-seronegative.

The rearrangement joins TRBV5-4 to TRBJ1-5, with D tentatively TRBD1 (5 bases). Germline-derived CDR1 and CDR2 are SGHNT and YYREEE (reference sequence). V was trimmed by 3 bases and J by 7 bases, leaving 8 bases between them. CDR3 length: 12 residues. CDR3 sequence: CASSSDSQPQHF. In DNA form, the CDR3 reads TGTGCCAGCAGCTCTGACAGCCAGCCCCAGCATTTT.

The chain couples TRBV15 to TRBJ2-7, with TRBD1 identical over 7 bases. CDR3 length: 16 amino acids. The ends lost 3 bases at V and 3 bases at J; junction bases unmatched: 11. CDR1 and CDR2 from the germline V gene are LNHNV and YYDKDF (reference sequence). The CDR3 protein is CATSSNRDRQNYEQYF. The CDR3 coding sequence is TGTGCCACCAGCAGCAACCGGGACAGACAAAACTACGAGCAGTACTTC.

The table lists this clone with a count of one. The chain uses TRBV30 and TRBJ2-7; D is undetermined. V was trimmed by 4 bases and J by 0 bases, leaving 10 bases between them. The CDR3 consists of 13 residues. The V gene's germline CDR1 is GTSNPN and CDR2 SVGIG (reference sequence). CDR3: CAWTREDSYEQYF. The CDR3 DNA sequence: TGTGCCTGGACACGAGAGGACTCCTACGAGCAGTACTTC.

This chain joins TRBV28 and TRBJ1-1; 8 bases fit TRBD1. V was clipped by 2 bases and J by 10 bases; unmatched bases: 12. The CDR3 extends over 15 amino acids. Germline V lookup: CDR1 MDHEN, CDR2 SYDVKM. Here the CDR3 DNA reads TGTGCCAGCAGTTTAGGGACAGGTGTCCTTCTTCGAGCTTTCTTT. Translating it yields CASSLGTGVLLRAFF.

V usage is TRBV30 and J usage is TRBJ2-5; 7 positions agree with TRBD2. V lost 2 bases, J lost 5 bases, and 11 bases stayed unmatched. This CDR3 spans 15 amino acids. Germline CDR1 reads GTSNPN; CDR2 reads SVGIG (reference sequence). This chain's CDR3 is CAWSTGGSGGETQYF. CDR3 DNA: TGTGCCTGGAGTACGGGGGGATCGGGTGGGGAGACCCAGTACTTC.

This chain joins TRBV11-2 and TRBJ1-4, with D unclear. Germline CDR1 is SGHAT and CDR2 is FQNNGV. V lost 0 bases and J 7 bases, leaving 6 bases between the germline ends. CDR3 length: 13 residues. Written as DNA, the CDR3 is TGTGCCAGCAGCTTAGACCCCAGTGAAAAACTGTTTTTT. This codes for CASSLDPSEKLFF. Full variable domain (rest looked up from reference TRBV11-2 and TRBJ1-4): EAGVAQSPRYKIIEKRQSVAFWCNPISGHATLYWYQQILGQGPKLLIQFQNNGVVDDSQLPKDRFSAERLKGVDSTLKIQPAKLEDSAVYLCASSLDPSEKLFFGSGTQLSVL.

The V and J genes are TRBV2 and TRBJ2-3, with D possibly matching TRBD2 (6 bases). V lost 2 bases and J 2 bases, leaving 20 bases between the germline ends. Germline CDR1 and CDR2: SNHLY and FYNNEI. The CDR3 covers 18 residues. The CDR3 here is CASSEQEEAGPPTDTQYF. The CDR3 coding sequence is TGTGCCAGCAGTGAACAAGAAGAGGCGGGGCCCCCCACAGATACGCAGTATTTT.

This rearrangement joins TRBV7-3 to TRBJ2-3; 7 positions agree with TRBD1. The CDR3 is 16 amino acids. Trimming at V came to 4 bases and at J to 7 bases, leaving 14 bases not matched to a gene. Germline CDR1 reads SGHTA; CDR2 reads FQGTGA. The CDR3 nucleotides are TGTGCCAGCAGCTCTGATCTAGGGGGCTTCGGGAATACGCAGTATTTT. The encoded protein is CASSSDLGGFGNTQYF.

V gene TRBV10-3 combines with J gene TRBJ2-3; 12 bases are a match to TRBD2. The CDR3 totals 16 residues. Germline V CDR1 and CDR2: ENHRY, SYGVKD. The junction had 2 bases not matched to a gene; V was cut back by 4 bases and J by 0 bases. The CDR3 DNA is TGTGCCATCAGTGGGACTAGCGGGGCTAGCACAGATACGCAGTATTTT. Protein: CAISGTSGASTDTQYF.

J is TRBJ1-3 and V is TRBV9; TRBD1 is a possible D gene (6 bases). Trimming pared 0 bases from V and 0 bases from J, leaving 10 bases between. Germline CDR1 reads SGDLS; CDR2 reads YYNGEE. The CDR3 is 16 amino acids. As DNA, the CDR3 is TGTGCCAGCAGCGTAGATCACAGGGCCTCTGGAAACACCATATATTTT. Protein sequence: CASSVDHRASGNTIYF.

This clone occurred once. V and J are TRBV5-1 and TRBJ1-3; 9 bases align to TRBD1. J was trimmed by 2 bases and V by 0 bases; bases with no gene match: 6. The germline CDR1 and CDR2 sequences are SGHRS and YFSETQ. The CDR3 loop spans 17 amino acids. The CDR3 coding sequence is TGCGCCAGCAGCTTGGGGGGACAGGGTGTCGCTGGAAACACCATATATTTT. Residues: CASSLGGQGVAGNTIYF.

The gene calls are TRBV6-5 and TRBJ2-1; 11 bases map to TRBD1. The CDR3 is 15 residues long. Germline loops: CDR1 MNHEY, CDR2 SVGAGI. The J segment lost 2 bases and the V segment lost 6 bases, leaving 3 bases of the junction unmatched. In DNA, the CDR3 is TGTGCCAGCAGAAAGGGACAGGGGGCCTACAATGAGCAGTTCTTC. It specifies CASRKGQGAYNEQFF.

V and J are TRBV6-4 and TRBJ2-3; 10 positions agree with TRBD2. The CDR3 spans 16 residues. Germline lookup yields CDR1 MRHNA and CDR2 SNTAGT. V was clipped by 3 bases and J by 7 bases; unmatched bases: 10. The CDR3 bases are TGTGCCAGCAGTGAATCCGGGACTAGCGTCCGGAATACGCAGTATTTT. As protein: CASSESGTSVRNTQYF.

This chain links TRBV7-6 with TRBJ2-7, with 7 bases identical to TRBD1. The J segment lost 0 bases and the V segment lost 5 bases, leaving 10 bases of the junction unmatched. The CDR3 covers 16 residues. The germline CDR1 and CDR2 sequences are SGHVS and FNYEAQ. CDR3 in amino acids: CASSPRTGSSSYEQYF. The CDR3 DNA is TGTGCCAGCAGCCCGCGGACAGGATCCAGCTCCTACGAGCAGTACTTC.

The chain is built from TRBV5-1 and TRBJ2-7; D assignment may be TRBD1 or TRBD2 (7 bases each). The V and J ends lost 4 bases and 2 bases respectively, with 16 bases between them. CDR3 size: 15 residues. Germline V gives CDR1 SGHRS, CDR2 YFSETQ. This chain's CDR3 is CASSVGGQGAYEQYF. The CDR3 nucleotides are TGCGCCAGCAGCGTGGGGGGGCAGGGGGCCTACGAGCAGTACTTC.

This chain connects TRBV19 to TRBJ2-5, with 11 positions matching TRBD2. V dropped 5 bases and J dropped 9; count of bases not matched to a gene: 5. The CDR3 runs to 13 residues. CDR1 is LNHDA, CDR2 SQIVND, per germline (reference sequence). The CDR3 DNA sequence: TGTGCCAGTAGTGGTAGCGGGAGGGCCTCCCAGTACTTC. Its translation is CASSGSGRASQYF.

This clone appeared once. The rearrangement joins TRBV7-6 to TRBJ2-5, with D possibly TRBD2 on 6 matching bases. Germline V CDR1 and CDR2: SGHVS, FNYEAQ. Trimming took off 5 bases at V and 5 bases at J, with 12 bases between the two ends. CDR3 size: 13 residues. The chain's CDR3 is CASSQTRWETQYF. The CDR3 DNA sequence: TGTGCCAGCAGCCAGACTAGATGGGAGACCCAGTACTTC.

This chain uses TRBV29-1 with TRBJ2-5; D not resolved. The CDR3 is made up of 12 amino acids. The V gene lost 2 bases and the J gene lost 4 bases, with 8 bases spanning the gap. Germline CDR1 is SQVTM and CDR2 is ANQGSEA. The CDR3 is CSVEQVRETQYF. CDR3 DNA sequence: TGCAGCGTTGAACAGGTTCGAGAGACCCAGTACTTC. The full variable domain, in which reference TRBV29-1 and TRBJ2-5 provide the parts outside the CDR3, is SAVISQKPSRDICQRGTSLTIQCQVDSQVTMMFWYRQQPGQSLTLIATANQGSEATYESGFVIDKFPISRPNLTFSTLTVSNMSPEDSSIYLCSVEQVRETQYFGPGTRLLVL.

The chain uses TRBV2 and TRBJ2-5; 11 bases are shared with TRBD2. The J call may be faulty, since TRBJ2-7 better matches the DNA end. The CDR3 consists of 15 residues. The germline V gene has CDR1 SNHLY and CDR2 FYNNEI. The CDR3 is CASSSRLAGGPEQYF. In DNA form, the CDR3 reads TGTGCCAGCAGTTCCCGTCTAGCGGGAGGACCCGAGCAGTACTTC.

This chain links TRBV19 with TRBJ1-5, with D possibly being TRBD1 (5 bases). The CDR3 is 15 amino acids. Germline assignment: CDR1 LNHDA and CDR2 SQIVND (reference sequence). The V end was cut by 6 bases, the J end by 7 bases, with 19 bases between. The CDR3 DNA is TGTGCCAGTAGGCGACGGGGGGGTATTAGGCAGCCCCAGCATTTT. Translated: CASRRRGGIRQPQHF. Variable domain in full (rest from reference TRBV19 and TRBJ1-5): DGGITQSPKYLFRKEGQNVTLSCEQNLNHDAMYWYRQDPGQGLRLIYYSQIVNDFQKGDIAEGYSVSREKKESFPLTVTSAQKNPTAFYLCASRRRGGIRQPQHFGDGTRLSIL.

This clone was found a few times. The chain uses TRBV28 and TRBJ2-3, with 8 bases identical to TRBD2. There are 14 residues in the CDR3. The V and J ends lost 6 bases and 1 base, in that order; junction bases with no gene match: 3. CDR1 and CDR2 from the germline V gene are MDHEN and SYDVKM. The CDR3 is CASRRGLGTDTQYF. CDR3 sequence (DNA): TGTGCCAGCAGAAGGGGACTAGGCACAGATACGCAGTATTTT.

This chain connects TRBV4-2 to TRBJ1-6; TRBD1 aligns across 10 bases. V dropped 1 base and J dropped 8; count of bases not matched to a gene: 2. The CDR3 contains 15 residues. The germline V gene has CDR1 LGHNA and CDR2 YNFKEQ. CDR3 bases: TGTGCCAGCAGCCAAGGCGGGACAGGGGATTCACCCCTCCACTTT. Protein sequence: CASSQGGTGDSPLHF.

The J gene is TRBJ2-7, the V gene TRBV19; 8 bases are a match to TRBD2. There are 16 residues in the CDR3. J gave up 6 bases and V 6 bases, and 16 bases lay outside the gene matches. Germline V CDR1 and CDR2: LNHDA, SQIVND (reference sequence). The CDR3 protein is CASSLRAGVGLGEQYF. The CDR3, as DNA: TGTGCCAGTAGCCTGAGAGCGGGAGTCGGTTTAGGCGAGCAGTACTTC.

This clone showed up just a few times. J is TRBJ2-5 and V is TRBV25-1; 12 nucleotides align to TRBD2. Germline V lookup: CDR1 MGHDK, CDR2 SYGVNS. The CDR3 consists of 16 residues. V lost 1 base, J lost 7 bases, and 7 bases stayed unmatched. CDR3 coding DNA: TGTGCCAGCAGTGAATCGGCTAGCGGGAGGGCAGGGACCCAGTACTTC. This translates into CASSESASGRAGTQYF.

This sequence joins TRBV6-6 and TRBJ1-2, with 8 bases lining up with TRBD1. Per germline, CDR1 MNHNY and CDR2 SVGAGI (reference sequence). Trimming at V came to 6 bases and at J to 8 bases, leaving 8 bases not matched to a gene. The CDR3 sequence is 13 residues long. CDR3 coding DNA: TGTGCCAGCAGCCGCCAGGGGGCTTGGGGCTACACCTTC. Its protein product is CASSRQGAWGYTF.

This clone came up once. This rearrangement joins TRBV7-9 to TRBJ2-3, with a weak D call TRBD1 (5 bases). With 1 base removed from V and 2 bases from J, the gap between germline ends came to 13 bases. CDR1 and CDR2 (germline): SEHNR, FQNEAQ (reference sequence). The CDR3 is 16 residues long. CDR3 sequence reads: CASSLGRQGLTDTQYF. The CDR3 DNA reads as TGTGCCAGCAGCTTAGGAAGGCAGGGCCTCACAGATACGCAGTATTTT. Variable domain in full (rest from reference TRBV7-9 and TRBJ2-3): DTGVSQNPRHKITKRGQNVTFRCDPISEHNRLYWYRQTLGQGPEFLTYFQNEAQLEKSRLLSDRFSAERPKGSFSTLEIQRTEQGDSAMYLCASSLGRQGLTDTQYFGPGTRLTVL.

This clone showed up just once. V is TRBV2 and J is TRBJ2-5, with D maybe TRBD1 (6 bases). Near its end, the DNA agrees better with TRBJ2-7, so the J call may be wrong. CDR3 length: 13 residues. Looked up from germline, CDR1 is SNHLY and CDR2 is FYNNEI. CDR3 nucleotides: TGTGCCAGCTTAGGACAGCTTTCCTACGAGCAGTACTTC. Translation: CASLGQLSYEQYF.